The sequence of this TCR beta chain was determined in a study of follicular helper T cells after annual influenza vaccination. Broader study findings: Plasmablast frequency change correlated with clonality change in ICOS+CD38+ cTfh. ICOS-CD38- cTfh most often held earlier Day 7 ICOS+CD38+ clones.

Germline V gene lookup returns CDR1 MGHRA and CDR2 YSYEKL. Trimming took off 4 bases at V and 9 bases at J, with 17 bases between the two ends. CDR3 size: 14 residues. For this clone: Its antigen is unknown.

Here immunoSEQ multiplex PCR was the method, and the copy in TCRdb shows in-frame clones only, minus some. Of roughly 6,100 clones listed, approximately 78% are singletons. Time point indicated: 2015-2016 season, pre-vaccination. Per time point, roughly 40-110 mL of blood was sampled. Here the sequenced sample was CXCR5- memory CD4+ T cells sorted from blood, taken on the day of influenza vaccination. The clonotype was recovered from an adult who received the influenza vaccine. The V call is TRBV4-1, the J call TRBJ2-3; D might be TRBD2 (5 bases). DNA for the CDR3: TGCGCCAGCAGCCCGCAACTAGTCCCGCTAACGCAGTATTTT. Translation gives CASSPQLVPLTQYF.